This T cell receptor (beta chain) was recovered during a study of blood T cell repertoires in COVID-19. About the study: PBMCs, B-cell-depleted T cells, or T cells were the source of the cDNA or gDNA that made up the material.

Original handling: By means of reference gene primer amplification, nucleated cell counts were estimated. Generated by immunoSEQ multiplex PCR, the TCRdb table keeps only in-frame clones and is missing some. V and J calls and clone size come straight from that table; D and trimming were deduced from the DNA. The sample lists about 220,000 clones, 75% to 85% occurring once. While infection was still active, Seattle patients were enrolled and then followed longitudinally. CDR1 and CDR2 from the germline V gene are SGHVS and FNYEAQ. CDR3 length: 16 residues. J gave up 7 bases and V 5 bases, and 12 bases lay outside the gene matches.

The V and J genes are TRBV7-6 and TRBJ2-2; 8 bases fit TRBD2. The sample was peripheral blood. The receptor comes from a woman aged 70-85 years with COVID-19, enrolled during active disease. Written as DNA, the CDR3 is TGTGCCAGCAGCAAGGAACTAGCGGATCTGGGCGGGGAGCTGTTTTTT. Residues: CASSKELADLGGELFF.